This T cell receptor beta chain was found in a study of Ad26.COV2.S vaccination and SARS-CoV-2 variants. Findings and limits, study-wide: Once vaccination had occurred, spike-specific CD8+ and CD4+ T cell responses reportedly showed substantial breadth. Vaccine recipients showed a spike-specific TCR breadth that was higher than in placebo recipients. Total T cell responses may have been underestimated by the TCR breadth and depth analyses.

This clone has only a few counts. Its antigen remains unidentified. Method: immunoSEQ multiplex PCR; TCRdb's copy keeps in-frame clones and lacks some. Of about 400,000 clones in the sample, roughly 90% were seen once. Germline CDR1 is MNHEY and CDR2 is SMNVEV (reference sequence). The CDR3 totals 18 residues. The ends were cut back, 5 bases at V and 6 bases at J, with 23 bases in the middle. Treatment meaning: some 20 received Ad26.COV2.S at low or high dose, single or two shots; roughly 5 received placebo; per-sample allocation not given. Material that was analyzed had been drawn on day 63 after the first vaccine or placebo injection.

The chain joins TRBV27 to TRBJ1-6; TRBD1 is a possible D gene (5 bases). The receptor comes from a person aged 18-60 years who received the Ad26.COV2.S COVID-19 vaccine or a placebo. The sequencing here drew on peripheral blood, taken in a trial of Ad26.COV2.S vaccine versus placebo. CDR3 sequence: CASSLHARDVIPNSPLHF. The CDR3 DNA reads as TGTGCCAGCAGTCTCCACGCCAGGGATGTTATCCCTAATTCACCCCTCCACTTT.